The clone carrying this T cell receptor (beta chain) showed up many times. The sample comes from a study of patients and donors after allogeneic stem cell transplantation. CDR1 is DFQATT and CDR2 is SNEGSKA in the germline V gene (reference sequence). Trimming took 5 bases from V and 8 from J, leaving 15 bases between them. The CDR3 runs 13 residues. TCRdb used MiXCR to reprocess the RT-PCR reads, holding one entry per CDR3 protein. The sample contains 150,000 to 200,000 distinct CDR3 sequences, over 25% of which appear only once. The sequenced sample was blood, either unsorted or a sorted T cell fraction (not recorded which). The V call is TRBV20-1, the J call TRBJ1-4; no reliable D call. The origin of this receptor is a human donor who was either an allogeneic HSCT recipient or a stem cell or donor lymphocyte infusion donor (not recorded which). It is not recorded whose cells these are; they may come from a transplant donor. CDR3 nucleotides: TGCAGTGCTTTGTTCCCCGGAGGCGAAAAACTGTTTTTT. It yields the protein CSALFPGGEKLFF.